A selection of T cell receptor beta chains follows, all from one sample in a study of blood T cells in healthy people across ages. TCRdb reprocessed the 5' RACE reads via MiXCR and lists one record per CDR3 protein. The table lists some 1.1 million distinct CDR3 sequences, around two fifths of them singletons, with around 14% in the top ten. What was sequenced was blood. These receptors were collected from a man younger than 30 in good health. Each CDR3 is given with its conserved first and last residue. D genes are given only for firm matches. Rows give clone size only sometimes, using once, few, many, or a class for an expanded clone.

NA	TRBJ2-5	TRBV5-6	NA	CASSFSGLLGETQYF	TGTGCCAGCAGCTTTTCGGGACTCCTGGGAGAGACCCAGTACTTC
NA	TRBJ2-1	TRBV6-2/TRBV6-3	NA	CASTRGSNEQFF	TGTGCCAGCACTAGGGGTTCGAATGAGCAGTTCTTC
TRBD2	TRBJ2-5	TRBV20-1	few	CSAPERGGQETQYF	TGCAGTGCCCCCGAGCGGGGGGGGCAAGAGACCCAGTACTTC
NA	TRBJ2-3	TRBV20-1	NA	CSAPWGDTQYF	TGCAGTGCCCCCTGGGGGGATACGCAGTATTTT
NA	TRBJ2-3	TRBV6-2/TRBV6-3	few	CASSYSGQPPDTQYF	TGTGCCAGCAGTTACTCAGGACAGCCGCCAGATACGCAGTATTTT
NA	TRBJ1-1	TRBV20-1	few	CSARRAGRSTEAFF	TGCAGTGCTAGGAGGGCAGGGAGGAGCACTGAAGCTTTCTTT
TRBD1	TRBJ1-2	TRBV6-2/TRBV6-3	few	CASTRTGPPRGYTF	TGTGCCAGCACGCGGACAGGGCCCCCGCGAGGCTACACCTTC
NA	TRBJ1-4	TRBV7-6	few	CASSLAVGNEKLFF	TGTGCCAGCAGCCTCGCGGTCGGTAATGAAAAACTGTTTTTT
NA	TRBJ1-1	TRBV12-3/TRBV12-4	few	CASSRLTEAFF	TGTGCCAGCAGTCGTCTCACTGAAGCTTTCTTT
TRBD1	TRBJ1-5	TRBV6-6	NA	CASSSGQGFYQPQHF	TGTGCCAGCAGTTCGGGACAGGGATTTTATCAGCCCCAGCATTTT
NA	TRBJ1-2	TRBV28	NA	CASSLPGRRMDYGYTF	TGTGCCAGCAGTTTACCAGGACGCCGTATGGACTATGGCTACACCTTC
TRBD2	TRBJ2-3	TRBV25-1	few	CASSDGLKRGDLTDTQYF	TGTGCCAGCAGTGATGGGCTCAAGCGGGGGGATCTCACAGATACGCAGTATTTT
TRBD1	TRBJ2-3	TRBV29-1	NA	CSVRGRLPRTDTKYF	TGCAGCGTCAGGGGGCGATTGCCACGCACAGATACGAAGTATTTT
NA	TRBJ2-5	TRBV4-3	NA	CASSQDLASRETQYF	TGCGCCAGCAGCCAAGATTTGGCCAGCCGGGAGACCCAGTACTTC
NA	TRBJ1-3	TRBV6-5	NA	CASSSLPGHYTIYF	TGTGCCAGCAGTTCCCTCCCGGGCCATTACACCATATATTTT
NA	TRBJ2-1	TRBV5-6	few	CASSSLSASYNEQFF	TGTGCCAGCAGCTCGCTTAGTGCGTCCTACAATGAGCAGTTCTTC
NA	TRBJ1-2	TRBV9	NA	CASKRVDYGYTF	TGTGCCAGCAAGAGGGTTGACTATGGCTACACCTTC
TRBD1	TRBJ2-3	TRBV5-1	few	CASSFRDSADTQYF	TGCGCCAGCAGCTTTCGGGACAGCGCAGATACGCAGTATTTT
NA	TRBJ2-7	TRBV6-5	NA	CASSYSPTDEQYF	TGTGCCAGCAGTTACTCACCTACAGACGAGCAGTACTTC
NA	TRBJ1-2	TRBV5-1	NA	CASRRVGNSHGYTF	TGCGCCAGCAGGAGGGTGGGGAACTCACATGGCTACACCTTC
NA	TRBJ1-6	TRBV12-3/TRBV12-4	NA	CASSLRPGIEPLHF	TGTGCCAGCAGTTTGCGGCCAGGGATAGAACCCCTCCACTTT
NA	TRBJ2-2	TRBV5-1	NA	CASSKEGPRNTGELFF	TGCGCCAGCAGCAAAGAAGGACCGAGAAACACCGGGGAGCTGTTTTTT
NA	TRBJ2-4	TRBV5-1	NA	CASSGSTEAANIQYF	TGCGCCAGCAGCGGGTCGACAGAGGCTGCAAACATTCAGTACTTC
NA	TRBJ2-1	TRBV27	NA	CASSLYRQITLNEQFF	TGTGCCAGCAGCCTCTACCGACAAATCACGCTTAATGAGCAGTTCTTC
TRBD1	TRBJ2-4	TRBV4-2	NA	CASSQGGQTYEEQYF	TGTGCCAGCAGCCAAGGGGGACAGACCTACGAGGAGCAGTACTTC
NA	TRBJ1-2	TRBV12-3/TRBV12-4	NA	CASNLWGSGGYTF	TGTGCCAGCAATCTTTGGGGGAGCGGTGGCTACACCTTC
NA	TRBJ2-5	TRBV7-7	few	CASSLSIGETQYF	TGTGCCAGCAGCTTATCTATCGGGGAGACCCAGTACTTC
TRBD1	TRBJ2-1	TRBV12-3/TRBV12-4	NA	CASSGPGQGPGNEQFF	TGTGCCAGCAGTGGTCCGGGACAGGGGCCTGGCAATGAGCAGTTCTTC
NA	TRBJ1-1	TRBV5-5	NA	CSSSSSGPSNTEAFF	TGTTCCAGCAGCTCTTCGGGACCCTCGAACACTGAAGCTTTCTTT
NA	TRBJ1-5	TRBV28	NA	CASRLTGFDNQPQHF	TGTGCCAGCAGATTAACAGGGTTCGACAATCAGCCCCAGCATTTT
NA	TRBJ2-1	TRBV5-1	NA	CASSVAQGNNEQFF	TGCGCCAGCAGCGTGGCCCAGGGAAACAATGAGCAGTTCTTC
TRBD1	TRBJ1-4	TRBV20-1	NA	CSPLAGDSEKLFF	TGCAGTCCCCTAGCGGGGGACAGTGAAAAACTGTTTTTT